The TCR beta chain under discussion was sequenced for a study of T cells in Graves' hyperthyroidism and ophthalmopathy. General observations from the study: In validation, the model predicted ophthalmopathy. These predictions came a median about 6.8 months before onset. Most thyroid clonotypes that were expanded above 0.001 also turned up in blood.

Clinical symptoms, serum thyroxine, TRAb, thyroid ultrasound and orbital computed tomography informed diagnoses. The investigators amplified TCR beta CDR3 regions from RNA transcripts. The HTBI primer set drove a first-round RT-PCR of the TCR CDR3. Each CDR3 protein is one row after TCRdb ran MiXCR on the multiplex PCR reads. Of hundreds of thousands of distinct CDR3 sequences listed, over 20% were seen once; the top ten hold about 60%. Germline-derived CDR1 and CDR2 are MDHEN and SYDVKM. Trimming left V 1 base short and J 0 bases short, with 13 bases between. The CDR3 is made up of 16 amino acids. Remarks on this clonotype: Its antigen is not identified.

The chain is built from TRBV28 and TRBJ2-7; tentative D call: TRBD1 (6 bases). Sequencing input: blood. The source of this sequence is a man aged 25-45 years with Graves' ophthalmopathy. In DNA form, the CDR3 reads TGTGCCAGCAGTTTATTCCCAGGGGAGAGCTCCTACGAGCAGTACTTC. It specifies CASSLFPGESSYEQYF.